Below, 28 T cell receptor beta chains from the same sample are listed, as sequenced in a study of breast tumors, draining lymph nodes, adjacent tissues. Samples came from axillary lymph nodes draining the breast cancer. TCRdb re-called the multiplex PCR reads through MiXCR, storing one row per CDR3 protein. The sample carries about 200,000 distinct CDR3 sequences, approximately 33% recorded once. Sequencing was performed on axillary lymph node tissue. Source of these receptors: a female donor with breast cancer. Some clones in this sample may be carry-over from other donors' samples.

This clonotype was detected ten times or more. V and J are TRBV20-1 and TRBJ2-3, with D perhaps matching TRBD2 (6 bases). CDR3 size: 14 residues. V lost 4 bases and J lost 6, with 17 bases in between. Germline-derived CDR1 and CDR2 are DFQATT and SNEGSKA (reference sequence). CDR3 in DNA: TGCAGTGCTAAGGACTACCTTGCTTGGGATACGCAGTATTTT. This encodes CSAKDYLAWDTQYF.

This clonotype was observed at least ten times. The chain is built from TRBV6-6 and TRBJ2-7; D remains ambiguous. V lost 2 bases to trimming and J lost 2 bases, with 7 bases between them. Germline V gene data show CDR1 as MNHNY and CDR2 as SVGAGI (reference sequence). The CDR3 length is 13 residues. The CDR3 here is CASSYQSPYEQYF. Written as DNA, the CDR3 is TGTGCCAGCAGTTACCAGAGCCCCTACGAGCAGTACTTC.

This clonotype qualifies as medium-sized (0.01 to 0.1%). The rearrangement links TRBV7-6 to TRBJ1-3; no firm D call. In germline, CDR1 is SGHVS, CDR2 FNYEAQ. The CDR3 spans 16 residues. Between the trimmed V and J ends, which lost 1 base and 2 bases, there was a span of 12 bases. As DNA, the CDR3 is TGTGCCAGCAGCTTAGACGGGAGGATCCCTGGAAACACCATATATTTT. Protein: CASSLDGRIPGNTIYF. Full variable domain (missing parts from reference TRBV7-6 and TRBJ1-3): GAGVSQSPRYKVTKRGQDVALRCDPISGHVSLYWYRQALGQGPEFLTYFNYEAQQDKSGLPNDRFSAERPEGSISTLTIQRTEQRDSAMYRCASSLDGRIPGNTIYFGEGSWLTVV.

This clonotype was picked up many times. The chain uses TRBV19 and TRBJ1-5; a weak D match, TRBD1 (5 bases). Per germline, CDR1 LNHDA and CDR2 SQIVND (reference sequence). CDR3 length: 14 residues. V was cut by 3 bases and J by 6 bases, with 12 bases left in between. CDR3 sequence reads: CASSIARVGQPQHF. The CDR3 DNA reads TGTGCCAGTAGTATCGCCAGGGTAGGTCAGCCCCAGCATTTT.

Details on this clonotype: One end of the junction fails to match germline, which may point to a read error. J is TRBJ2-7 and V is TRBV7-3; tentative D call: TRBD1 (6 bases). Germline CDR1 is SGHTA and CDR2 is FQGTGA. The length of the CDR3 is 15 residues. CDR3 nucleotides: TGTGCCAGCAGGGAAGCCGGGACAATATACTACGAGCAGCACTTC. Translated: CASREAGTIYYEQHF.

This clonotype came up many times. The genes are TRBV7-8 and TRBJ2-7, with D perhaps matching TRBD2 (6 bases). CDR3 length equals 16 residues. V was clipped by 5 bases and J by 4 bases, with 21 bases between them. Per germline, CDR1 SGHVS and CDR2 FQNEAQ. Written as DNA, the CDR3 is TGTGCCAGCAGCCCTCCTCGCCGGGAGAAGGGTTACGAGCAGTACTTC. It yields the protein CASSPPRREKGYEQYF.

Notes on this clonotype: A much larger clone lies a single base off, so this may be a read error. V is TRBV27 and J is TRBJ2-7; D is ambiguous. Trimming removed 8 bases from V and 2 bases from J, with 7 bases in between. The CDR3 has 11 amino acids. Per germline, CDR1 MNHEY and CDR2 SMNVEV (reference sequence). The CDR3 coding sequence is TGTGCCAGCTTCAGCGCCTACGAGCAGTACTTC. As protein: CASFSAYEQYF.

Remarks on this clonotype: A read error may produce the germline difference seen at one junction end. The DNA for the CDR3 is TGTGCCAGCAGCTTCGGACAGGGGGATAGCACAGACACGCAGTATTTT. Its protein product is CASSFGQGDSTDTQYF. The chain recombines TRBV7-3 with TRBJ2-3; 10 nucleotides agree with TRBD1. The germline V gene encodes CDR1 SGHTA and CDR2 FQGTGA. The CDR3 covers 16 residues.

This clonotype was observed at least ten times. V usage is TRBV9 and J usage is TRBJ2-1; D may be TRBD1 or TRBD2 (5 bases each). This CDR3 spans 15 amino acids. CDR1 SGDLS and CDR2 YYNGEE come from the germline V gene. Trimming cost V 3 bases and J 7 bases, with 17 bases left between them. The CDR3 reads CASSAPGTSGNEQFF. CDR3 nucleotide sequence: TGTGCCAGCAGCGCTCCCGGGACCTCGGGGAATGAGCAGTTCTTC. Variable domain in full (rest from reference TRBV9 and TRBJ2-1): DSGVTQTPKHLITATGQRVTLRCSPRSGDLSVYWYQQSLDQGLQFLIQYYNGEERAKGNILERFSAQQFPDLHSELNLSSLELGDSALYFCASSAPGTSGNEQFFGPGTRLTVL.

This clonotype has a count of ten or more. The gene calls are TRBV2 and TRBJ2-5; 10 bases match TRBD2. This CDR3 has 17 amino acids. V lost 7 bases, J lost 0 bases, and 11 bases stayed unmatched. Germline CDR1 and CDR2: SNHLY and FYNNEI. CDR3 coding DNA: TGTGCCAGCATGGCTGGGCTAGCGGGGGACAACCAAGAGACCCAGTACTTC. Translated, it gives CASMAGLAGDNQETQYF. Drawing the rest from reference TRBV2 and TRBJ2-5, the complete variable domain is EPEVTQTPSHQVTQMGQEVILRCVPISNHLYFYWYRQILGQKVEFLVSFYNNEISEKSEIFDDQFSVERPDGSNFTLKIRSTKLEDSAMYFCASMAGLAGDNQETQYFGPGTRLLVL.

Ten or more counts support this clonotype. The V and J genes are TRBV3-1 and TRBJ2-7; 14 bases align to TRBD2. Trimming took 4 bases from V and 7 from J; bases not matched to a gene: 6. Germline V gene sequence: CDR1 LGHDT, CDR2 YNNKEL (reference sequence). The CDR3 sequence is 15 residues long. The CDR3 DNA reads TGTGCCAGCAGCCCGGGACTAGCGGGAGCGAGTGAGCAGTACTTC. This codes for CASSPGLAGASEQYF.

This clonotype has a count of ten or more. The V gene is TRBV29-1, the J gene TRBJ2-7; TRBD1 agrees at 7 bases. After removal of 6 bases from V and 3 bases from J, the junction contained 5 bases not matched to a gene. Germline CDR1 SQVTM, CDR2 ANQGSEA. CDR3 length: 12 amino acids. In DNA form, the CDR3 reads TGCAGCGTGACGACAGGGAGCTACGAGCAGTACTTC. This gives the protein CSVTTGSYEQYF.

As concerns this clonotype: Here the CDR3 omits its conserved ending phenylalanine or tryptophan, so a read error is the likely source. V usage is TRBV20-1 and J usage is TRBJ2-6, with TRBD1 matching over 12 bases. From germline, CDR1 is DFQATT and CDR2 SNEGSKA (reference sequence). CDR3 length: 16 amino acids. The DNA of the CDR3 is TGCAGTGCAGCCGGGACAGGGGGCTCTGCGGCCAACGTCCTGACTTCC. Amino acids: CSAAGTGGSAANVLTS.

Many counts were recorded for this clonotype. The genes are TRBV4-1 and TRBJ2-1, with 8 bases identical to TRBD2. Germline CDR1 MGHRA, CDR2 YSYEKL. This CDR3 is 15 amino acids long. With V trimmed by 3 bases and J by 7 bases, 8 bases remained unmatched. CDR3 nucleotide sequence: TGCGCCAGCAGCCAGGTTCCGGGACTAGTAAATGAGCAGTTCTTC. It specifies CASSQVPGLVNEQFF.

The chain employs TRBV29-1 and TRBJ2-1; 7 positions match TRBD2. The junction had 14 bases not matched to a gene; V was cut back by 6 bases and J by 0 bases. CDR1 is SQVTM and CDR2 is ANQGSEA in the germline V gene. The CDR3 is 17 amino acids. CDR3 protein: CSVAPTSEESSYNEQFF. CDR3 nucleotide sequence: TGCAGCGTGGCTCCTACTAGCGAGGAGAGCTCCTACAATGAGCAGTTCTTC.

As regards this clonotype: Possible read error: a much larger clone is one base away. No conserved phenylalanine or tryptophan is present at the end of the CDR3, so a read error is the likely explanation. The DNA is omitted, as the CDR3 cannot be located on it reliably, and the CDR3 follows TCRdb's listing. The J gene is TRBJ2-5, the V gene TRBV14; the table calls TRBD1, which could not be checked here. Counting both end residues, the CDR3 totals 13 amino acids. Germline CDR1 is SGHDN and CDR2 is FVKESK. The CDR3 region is CASSPRTAGTAYS.

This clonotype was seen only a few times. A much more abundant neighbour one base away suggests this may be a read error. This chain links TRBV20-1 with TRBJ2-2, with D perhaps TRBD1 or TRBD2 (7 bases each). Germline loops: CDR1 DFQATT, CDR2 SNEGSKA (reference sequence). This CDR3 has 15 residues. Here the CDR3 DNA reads TGCAGTGCTGGAGATATGACAGGGAGGGCCGGGGAGCTGTTTTTT. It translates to CSAGDMTGRAGELFF.

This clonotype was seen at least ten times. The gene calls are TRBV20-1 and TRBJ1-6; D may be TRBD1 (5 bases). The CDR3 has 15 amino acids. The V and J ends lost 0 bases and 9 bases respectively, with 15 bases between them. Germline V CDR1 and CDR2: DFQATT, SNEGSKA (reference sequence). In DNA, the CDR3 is TGCAGTGCTAGAGATATTTGGGGGATCGGTTCACCCCTCCACTTT. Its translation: CSARDIWGIGSPLHF.

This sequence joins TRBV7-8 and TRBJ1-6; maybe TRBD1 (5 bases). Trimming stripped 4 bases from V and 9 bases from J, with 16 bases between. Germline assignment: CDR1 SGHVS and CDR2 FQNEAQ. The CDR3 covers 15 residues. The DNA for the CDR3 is TGTGCCAGCAGCTCCACTAGGACACTCACTTCACCCCTCCACTTT. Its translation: CASSSTRTLTSPLHF.

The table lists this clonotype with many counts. The DNA of the CDR3 is TGTGCCAGCAGTGCCCGGACAGGGGGAATGAGCAATGAGCAGTTCTTC. As protein: CASSARTGGMSNEQFF. The gene calls are TRBV2 and TRBJ2-1, with 10 bases aligning to TRBD1. The germline V gene encodes CDR1 SNHLY and CDR2 FYNNEI. The V and J ends lost 4 bases and 6 bases, in that order; junction bases with no gene match: 9. The CDR3 runs 16 residues. Using reference TRBV2 and TRBJ2-1 for the parts outside the CDR3, the full variable domain is EPEVTQTPSHQVTQMGQEVILRCVPISNHLYFYWYRQILGQKVEFLVSFYNNEISEKSEIFDDQFSVERPDGSNFTLKIRSTKLEDSAMYFCASSARTGGMSNEQFFGPGTRLTVL.

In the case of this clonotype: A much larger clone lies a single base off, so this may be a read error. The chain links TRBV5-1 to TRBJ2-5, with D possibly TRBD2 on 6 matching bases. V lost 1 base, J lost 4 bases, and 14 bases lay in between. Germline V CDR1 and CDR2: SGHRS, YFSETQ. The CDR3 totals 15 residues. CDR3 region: CASSLWEKEGETQYF. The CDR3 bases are TGCGCCAGCAGCTTGTGGGAGAAGGAGGGAGAGACCCAGTACTTC.

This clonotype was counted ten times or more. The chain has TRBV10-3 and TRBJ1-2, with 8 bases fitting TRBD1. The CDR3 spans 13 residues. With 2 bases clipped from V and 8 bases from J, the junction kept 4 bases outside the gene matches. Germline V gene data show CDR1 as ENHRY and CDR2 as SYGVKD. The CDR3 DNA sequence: TGTGCCATCAGTGAGGGACAGGGCTGGGGCTACACCTTC. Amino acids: CAISEGQGWGYTF.

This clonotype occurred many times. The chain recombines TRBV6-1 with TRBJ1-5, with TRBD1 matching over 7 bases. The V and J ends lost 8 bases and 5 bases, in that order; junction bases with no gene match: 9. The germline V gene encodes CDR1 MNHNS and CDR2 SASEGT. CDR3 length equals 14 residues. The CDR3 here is CASYPTGTDQPQHF. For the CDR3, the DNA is TGTGCCAGCTACCCGACAGGGACGGATCAGCCCCAGCATTTT.

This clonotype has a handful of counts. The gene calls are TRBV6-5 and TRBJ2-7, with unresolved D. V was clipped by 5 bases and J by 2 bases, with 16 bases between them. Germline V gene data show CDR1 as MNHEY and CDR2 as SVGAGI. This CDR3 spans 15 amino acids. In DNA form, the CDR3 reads TGTGCCAGCAGTCGCCCGCCAGTTGGTACCTACGAGCAGTACTTC. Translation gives CASSRPPVGTYEQYF.

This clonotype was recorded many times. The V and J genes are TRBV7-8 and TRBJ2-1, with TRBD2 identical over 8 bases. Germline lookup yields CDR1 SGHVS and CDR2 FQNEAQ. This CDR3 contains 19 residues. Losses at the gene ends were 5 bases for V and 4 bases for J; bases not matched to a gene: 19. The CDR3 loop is CASSPQFRAGAGPYNEQFF. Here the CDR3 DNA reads TGTGCCAGCAGCCCCCAATTTAGAGCGGGGGCCGGGCCATACAATGAGCAGTTCTTC.

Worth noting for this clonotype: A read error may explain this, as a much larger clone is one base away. In DNA form, the CDR3 reads TGTGCCAGCATCCAGGACAGGGCCCTTGAGCAGTCCCAGCATTTT. Protein product: CASIQDRALEQSQHF. This chain connects TRBV2 to TRBJ1-5; 8 bases agree with TRBD1. This CDR3 spans 15 amino acids. Unmatched junction bases numbered 16, after V lost 7 bases and J lost 11 bases. Germline CDR1 is SNHLY and CDR2 is FYNNEI.

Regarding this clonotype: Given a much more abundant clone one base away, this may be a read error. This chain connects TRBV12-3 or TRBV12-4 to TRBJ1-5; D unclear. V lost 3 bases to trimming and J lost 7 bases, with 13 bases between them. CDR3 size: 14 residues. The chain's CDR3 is CASSFGQSPQPQHF. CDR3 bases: TGTGCCAGCAGTTTCGGTCAGTCTCCCCAGCCCCAGCATTTT.

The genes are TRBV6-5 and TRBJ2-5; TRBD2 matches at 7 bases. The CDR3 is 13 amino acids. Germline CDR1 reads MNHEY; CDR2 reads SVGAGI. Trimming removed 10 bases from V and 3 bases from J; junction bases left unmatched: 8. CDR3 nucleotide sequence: TGTGCCACCTCGGTGGCGGGAGAAGAGACCCAGTACTTC. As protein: CATSVAGEETQYF.